This T cell receptor (beta chain) was sequenced in a study of T cells in narcolepsy (dated by TCRdb to the late 2010s). Background on the whole study: Patients with narcolepsy type 1 or type 2 (NT1, NT2) and healthy control donors were enrolled in the study. To look for autoreactive T cells in narcolepsy patients that target self-antigens of hypocretin neurons (hypocretin, TRIB2), the study used TCR Vbeta sequencing to follow clonotypes in blood and CSF.

Beyond this particular receptor, the publication reports: Numbers of sequenced blood memory CD4+ clonotypes were comparable, averaging around 40,000 in patients and more than 30,000 in controls. Certain blood memory CD4+ repertoires from patients and controls had no sequences that matched autoreactive T cell clones. Autoreactive clonotypes were reported to be detected serially in the blood of the same patients and of different patients, but not in the blood of healthy controls. Plots comparing CSF and blood CD4+ T cell clonotypes from the same patient highlighted HCRT-specific and TRIB2-specific autoreactive clonotypes.

The method was the immunoSEQ multiplex PCR assay. TCRdb provides this immuneACCESS table in a form limited to in-frame rearrangements. Some clones are lacking; in checked studies, under half of them reflect an unresolved V gene, and why the rest are absent is not known. The sample yields about 12,000 clones; 94% were counted once. The ten largest clones represent 1% to 1.3% of the sample. To note about this clone: Its antigen remains undetermined. At one of its ends the junction is not consistent with the germline gene, which may arise from a read error.

Via the germline V gene (reference sequence), CDR1 is LNHDA and CDR2 SQIVND. The CDR3, from cysteine to phenylalanine, totals 15 residues. Of the read, only the CDR3 DNA is kept; its 45 bases are in frame from base 1. Memory CD4+ T cells were sorted ex vivo from peripheral blood of narcolepsy patients and healthy controls for TCR Vbeta sequencing. The V and J segments used are TRBV19 and TRBJ1-2; the D gene is not confidently resolved. This receptor was taken from a human donor with narcolepsy. Sequenced input: CD45RA- memory CD4+ T cells from PBMCs. What this sample's cell subset or site label stands for: memory T cells sorted ex vivo from peripheral blood. The CDR3 sequence is CASNPSGPANYGYTF. The bases read TGTGCAAGTAACCCCTCGGGCCCAGCTAACTATGGCTACACCTTC.